This T cell receptor (beta chain) was sequenced in a study of control samples from healthy donors and cancer patients. Here immunoSEQ multiplex PCR was the method, and the copy in TCRdb shows in-frame clones only, minus some. The table lists 100,000 to 150,000 clones, about nine tenths of them singletons, with over 2% in the top ten. After removal of 6 bases from V and 10 bases from J, the junction contained 10 bases not matched to a gene. Germline lookup yields CDR1 SGHRS and CDR2 YFSETQ. The CDR3 runs to 15 residues. The receptor's source is a woman in her 50s in good health. The chain is built from TRBV5-1 and TRBJ1-6; 10 nucleotides match TRBD1. The source material was blood. CDR3 region: CASTSGTGDESPLHF. CDR3 DNA sequence: TGCGCCAGCACCTCCGGGACAGGGGACGAGTCACCCCTCCACTTT. The variable domain in full, completed from reference TRBV5-1 and TRBJ1-6, reads KAGVTQTPRYLIKTRGQQVTLSCSPISGHRSVSWYQQTPGQGLQFLFEYFSETQRNKGNFPGRFSGRQFSNSRSEMNVSTLELGDSALYLCASTSGTGDESPLHFGNGTRLTVT.